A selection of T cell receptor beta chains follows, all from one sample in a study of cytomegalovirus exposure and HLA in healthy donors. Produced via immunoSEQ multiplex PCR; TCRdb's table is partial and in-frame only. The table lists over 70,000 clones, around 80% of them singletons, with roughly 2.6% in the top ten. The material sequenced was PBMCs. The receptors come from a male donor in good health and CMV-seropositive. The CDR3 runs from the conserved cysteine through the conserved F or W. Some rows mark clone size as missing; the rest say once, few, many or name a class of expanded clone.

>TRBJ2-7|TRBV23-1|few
CASGWTGVYCEQYF
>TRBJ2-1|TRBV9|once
CASSEGGWGQNEPDYNEQFF
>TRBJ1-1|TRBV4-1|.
CASSHGQVLNTEAFF
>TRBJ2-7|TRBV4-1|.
CASSHPVTDAYEQYF
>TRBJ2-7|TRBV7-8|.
CASSLWGDEQYF
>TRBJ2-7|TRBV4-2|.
CASSQEPYDRAYEQYF
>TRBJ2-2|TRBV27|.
CASSTPGVGRAGTGELFF
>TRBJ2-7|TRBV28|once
CASSLWAGTLSSYEQYF
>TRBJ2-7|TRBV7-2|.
CASSLGTGSSYEQYF
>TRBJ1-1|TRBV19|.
CASSIITGTGVAFF
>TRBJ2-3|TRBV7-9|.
CASSPRGLRSTDTQYF
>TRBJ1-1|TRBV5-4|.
CASSLMGGTEAFF
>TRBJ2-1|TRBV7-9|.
CASSPSVNPNEQFF
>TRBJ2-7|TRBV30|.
CAWSSLYEQYF